The clone carrying this TCR beta chain was counted many times. The antigen is undetermined. CDR3 size: 14 residues. V was trimmed by 3 bases and J by 6 bases, leaving 11 bases between them. This sample is part of a study of T-cell reconstitution after alpha-beta-depleted transplantation in children. Broader study findings: T-cell counts and diversity at one year following transplant were attributed mainly to newly produced T cells. It was reported that alpha-beta T cells came from several hundred expanded graft clones (about two months after transplant). The study traced high day-60 TCRbeta diversity in some patients to surviving recipient T cells and thymic progenitors.

Unique molecular identifiers featured in how the TCRbeta library was prepared. TCRdb called the PCR reads again in MiXCR, with one record for every CDR3 protein. Here the sample spans about 300,000 distinct CDR3 sequences, roughly 7.8% being singletons. The sequence was obtained from a female patient under 10 years old who had a stem cell transplant for Fanconi anemia, so the T cells may come from the graft donor. Source: peripheral blood, taken 360 days after TCRalphabeta/CD19-depleted stem cell transplant. This chain links TRBV12-3 or TRBV12-4 with TRBJ2-2; no clear D. CDR3 sequence reads: CASSFLATAGELFF. CDR3 coding DNA: TGTGCCAGCAGTTTTTTAGCTACTGCCGGGGAGCTGTTTTTT.